These 22 T cell receptor beta chains originate from one sample sequenced in a study of early T cells in non-severe SARS-CoV-2 infection. TCRdb reprocessed the 5' RACE reads with MiXCR, giving one entry per CDR3 protein. The sample holds about 35,000 distinct CDR3 sequences; around 6% are singletons and the top ten take 7.6%. Specimen: whole blood. The receptors here all came from an adult who was a healthcare worker with PCR-confirmed SARS-CoV-2 infection or an uninfected control (not recorded which).

Ten or more counts support this clonotype. The rearrangement joins TRBV5-4 to TRBJ2-1; D might be TRBD1 (6 bases). Germline V gives CDR1 SGHNT, CDR2 YYREEE (reference sequence). V was cut by 10 bases and J by 7 bases, with 24 bases left in between. CDR3 length: 15 amino acids. CDR3 loop: CAVPTEQGLGNEQFF. The CDR3 coding sequence is TGTGCCGTACCAACTGAACAGGGTTTGGGAAATGAGCAGTTCTTC.

Ten or more counts support this clonotype. The chain couples TRBV7-6 to TRBJ2-2, with 10 nucleotides matching TRBD1. The CDR3 is 16 amino acids. V dropped 1 base and J dropped 4; count of bases not matched to a gene: 3. Germline V CDR1 and CDR2: SGHVS, FNYEAQ. CDR3 region: CASSLGTGGSTGELFF. CDR3 in DNA: TGTGCCAGCAGCTTAGGGACAGGGGGGAGCACCGGGGAGCTGTTTTTT.

This clonotype was counted many times. The gene calls are TRBV7-9 and TRBJ1-1; tentatively, D is TRBD1 (5 bases). The germline V gene encodes CDR1 SEHNR and CDR2 FQNEAQ (reference sequence). The CDR3 runs to 14 residues. Trimming cost V 6 bases and J 6 bases, with 17 bases left between them. The CDR3 DNA reads TGTGCCAGCAGAGGGGAAGACAGACAAGCTGAAGCTTTCTTT. Its protein is CASRGEDRQAEAFF.

This clonotype was counted at least ten times. Its ends do not fully match the called genes, so a read error is possible. Here the CDR3 reads CASSLEGRTSYHEQFF. The CDR3 DNA reads as TGTGCCAGCAGCTTAGAAGGGCGGACCAGCTACCATGAGCAGTTCTTC. V and J are TRBV7-8 and TRBJ2-1; no definite D call. Germline CDR1 and CDR2: SGHVS and FQNEAQ. CDR3 length: 16 residues. The full variable domain, completed using reference TRBV7-8 and TRBJ2-1, is GAGVSQSPRYKVAKRGQDVALRCDPISGHVSLFWYQQALGQGPEFLTYFQNEAQLDKSGLPSDRFFAERPEGSVSTLKIQRTQQEDSAVYLCASSLEGRTSYHEQFFGPGTRLTVL.

There are many counts of this clonotype. This CDR3 is CASSQVHPPQNTGELFF. In DNA form, the CDR3 reads TGTGCCAGCAGCCAAGTCCACCCACCTCAAAACACCGGGGAGCTGTTTTTT. This chain joins TRBV3-1 and TRBJ2-2; D unresolved. Germline V gene data show CDR1 as LGHDT and CDR2 as YNNKEL (reference sequence). With 1 base removed from V and 2 bases from J, the gap between germline ends came to 14 bases. There are 17 residues in the CDR3. The full variable domain, with the rest looked up from reference TRBV3-1 and TRBJ2-2, is DTAVSQTPKYLVTQMGNDKSIKCEQNLGHDTMYWYKQDSKKFLKIMFSYNNKELIINETVPNRFSPKSPDKAHLNLHINSLELGDSAVYFCASSQVHPPQNTGELFFGEGSRLTVL.

This clonotype was counted at least ten times. The CDR3 loop is CASRGTANTEAFF. DNA for the CDR3: TGTGCCAGCAGAGGTACAGCGAACACTGAAGCTTTCTTT. This chain links TRBV5-4 with TRBJ1-1; D is undetermined. This CDR3 has 13 amino acids. CDR1 and CDR2 (germline): SGHNT, YYREEE (reference sequence). V lost 5 bases and J 1 base, leaving 9 bases between the germline ends.

As to this clonotype: This may arise from a read error, as a much more abundant clone is one base away. V is TRBV7-9 and J is TRBJ2-3; D possibly corresponds to TRBD1 (6 bases). This CDR3 region has 12 residues. CDR1 and CDR2 from the germline V gene are SEHNR and FQNEAQ (reference sequence). With 5 bases removed from V and 7 bases from J, the gap between germline ends came to 10 bases. The CDR3 loop reads CASSLQGNTQYF. The CDR3 DNA reads as TGTGCCAGCAGCCTACAGGGTAATACGCAGTATTTT.

This clonotype was counted ten times or more. The genes are TRBV5-1 and TRBJ2-7; weak D call: TRBD2 (5 bases). Germline lookup yields CDR1 SGHRS and CDR2 YFSETQ. V lost 3 bases and J 7 bases, leaving 14 bases between the germline ends. There are 13 residues in the CDR3. The CDR3 loop reads CASSSQLGSEQYF. Written as DNA, the CDR3 is TGCGCCAGCAGCTCACAACTAGGGTCGGAGCAGTACTTC.

This clonotype was seen ten or more times. The genes are TRBV4-1 and TRBJ1-1; tentative D call: TRBD1 (6 bases). The CDR3 has 14 amino acids. Trimming shortened V by 8 bases and J by 0 bases, and 13 bases separated the two germline ends. The germline gives CDR1 MGHRA, CDR2 YSYEKL. CDR3 sequence (DNA): TGCGCCAGCCAGGGGTTTTTTATGAACACTGAAGCTTTCTTT. Its translation: CASQGFFMNTEAFF.

The chain links TRBV7-2 to TRBJ1-4; D is unclear. The germline CDR1 and CDR2 sequences are SGHTA and FQGNSA. V lost 3 bases to trimming and J lost 8 bases, with 10 bases between them. CDR3 length: 13 amino acids. The CDR3: CASSFGTEEKLFF. Here the CDR3 DNA reads TGTGCCAGCAGCTTCGGCACAGAGGAAAAACTGTTTTTT.

This clonotype was observed many times. The chain employs TRBV19 and TRBJ2-6, with D tentatively TRBD2 (6 bases). In germline, CDR1 is LNHDA, CDR2 SQIVND (reference sequence). The CDR3 extends over 15 amino acids. V was shortened by 4 bases and J by 2 bases, with 9 bases between the two germline ends. The CDR3 reads CASSTGRTGANVLTF. As DNA, the CDR3 is TGTGCCAGTAGTACAGGGAGGACTGGGGCCAACGTCCTGACTTTC.

This clonotype was detected ten times or more. The rearrangement joins TRBV11-2 to TRBJ2-1, with 8 bases that match TRBD2. This CDR3 is 18 amino acids long. The ends lost 1 base at V and 4 bases at J; junction bases unmatched: 12. Germline CDR1 and CDR2: SGHAT and FQNNGV. The CDR3 here is CASSLAPITSGPYNEQFF. The CDR3 DNA follows: TGTGCCAGCAGCTTAGCCCCCATTACTAGCGGACCTTACAATGAGCAGTTCTTC.

This clonotype showed up many times. The chain employs TRBV7-8 and TRBJ2-7; perhaps TRBD1 as D (6 bases). The CDR3 consists of 14 residues. The V and J ends lost 1 base and 3 bases respectively, with 10 bases between them. The germline CDR1 and CDR2 sequences are SGHVS and FQNEAQ. The CDR3 region has the DNA TGTGCCAGCAGCTTAGGTACACAGGGCTACGAGCAGTACTTC. Translated: CASSLGTQGYEQYF.

Many counts were recorded for this clonotype. CDR3 sequence: CSARSALSYEQYF. The CDR3 nucleotides are TGCAGTGCTAGGTCCGCACTCTCCTACGAGCAGTACTTC. The rearrangement uses TRBV20-1 and TRBJ2-7; no definite D call. Trimming shortened V by 3 bases and J by 0 bases, and 9 bases separated the two germline ends. The CDR3 contains 13 residues. CDR1 and CDR2 (germline): DFQATT, SNEGSKA (reference sequence).

This clonotype occurred many times. This chain joins TRBV10-3 and TRBJ1-1; D might be TRBD1 (6 bases). The germline V and J ends were trimmed by 4 bases and 3 bases, with 12 bases remaining between them. Germline CDR1 reads ENHRY; CDR2 reads SYGVKD. The CDR3 is made up of 14 amino acids. This chain's CDR3 is CAISVRGGDTEAFF. The CDR3 DNA sequence: TGTGCCATCAGTGTCAGGGGAGGGGACACTGAAGCTTTCTTT.

This clonotype was observed many times. The rearrangement uses TRBV12-3 or TRBV12-4 and TRBJ2-3, with D uncertain. Between the trimmed V and J ends, which lost 4 bases and 4 bases, there was a span of 3 bases. This CDR3 has 11 amino acids. DNA for the CDR3: TGTGCCAGCAGTTCCTCAGATACGCAGTATTTT. Protein sequence: CASSSSDTQYF.

This clonotype was counted at least ten times. The chain has TRBV6-6 and TRBJ2-5; 8 bases match TRBD2. From germline, CDR1 is MNHNY and CDR2 SVGAGI (reference sequence). This CDR3 spans 16 amino acids. The junction had 8 bases not matched to a gene; V was cut back by 0 bases and J by 5 bases. CDR3 bases: TGTGCCAGCAGTTACTCGACGGGGGGGCCCGGGGAGACCCAGTACTTC. As protein: CASSYSTGGPGETQYF.

This clonotype was recorded many times. The chain combines TRBV28 with TRBJ1-1; D is possibly TRBD1 (5 bases). The CDR3 spans 13 residues. V was shortened by 5 bases and J by 3 bases, with 10 bases between the two germline ends. Germline CDR1 reads MDHEN; CDR2 reads SYDVKM. CDR3 sequence reads: CASSPRTYTEAFF. CDR3 in DNA: TGTGCCAGCAGTCCCCGGACATACACTGAAGCTTTCTTT.

In its sample, this clonotype was seen many times. This rearrangement joins TRBV20-1 to TRBJ2-7; D is possibly TRBD1 (5 bases). CDR3 length: 10 residues. The ends were cut back, 6 bases at V and 7 bases at J, with 10 bases in the middle. Per the germline V gene, CDR1 is DFQATT and CDR2 is SNEGSKA (reference sequence). CDR3 nucleotide sequence: TGCAGTGCCAGGGTGGGAGAGCAGTACTTC. Residues: CSARVGEQYF.

This clonotype was seen repeatedly, ten times or more. This sequence joins TRBV20-1 and TRBJ1-6, with a possible D match to TRBD1 (5 bases). This CDR3 has 14 amino acids. The germline V and J ends were trimmed by 7 bases and 8 bases, with 18 bases remaining between them. Germline loops: CDR1 DFQATT, CDR2 SNEGSKA (reference sequence). The CDR3 region is CSVRGGGKDSPLHF. DNA for the CDR3: TGCAGTGTGCGGGGCGGGGGGAAGGATTCACCCCTCCACTTT.

The chain is built from TRBV10-2 and TRBJ2-3; TRBD2 agrees at 12 bases. The CDR3 loop spans 15 amino acids. The junction had 1 base not matched to a gene; V was cut back by 2 bases and J by 4 bases. The germline gives CDR1 WSHSY, CDR2 SAAADI. CDR3 in amino acids: CASSEGLAGPDTQYF. The CDR3 region has the DNA TGCGCCAGCAGTGAGGGACTAGCGGGGCCAGATACGCAGTATTTT.

This clonotype was counted many times. This chain joins TRBV6-6 and TRBJ2-3; a possible D gene is TRBD1 (7 bases). V was cut by 5 bases and J by 3 bases, with 15 bases left in between. CDR3 size: 15 residues. In germline, CDR1 is MNHNY, CDR2 SVGAGI (reference sequence). The CDR3 spells CASSLKTGTTDTQYF. The CDR3, as DNA: TGTGCCAGCAGTCTCAAGACAGGGACTACAGATACGCAGTATTTT.